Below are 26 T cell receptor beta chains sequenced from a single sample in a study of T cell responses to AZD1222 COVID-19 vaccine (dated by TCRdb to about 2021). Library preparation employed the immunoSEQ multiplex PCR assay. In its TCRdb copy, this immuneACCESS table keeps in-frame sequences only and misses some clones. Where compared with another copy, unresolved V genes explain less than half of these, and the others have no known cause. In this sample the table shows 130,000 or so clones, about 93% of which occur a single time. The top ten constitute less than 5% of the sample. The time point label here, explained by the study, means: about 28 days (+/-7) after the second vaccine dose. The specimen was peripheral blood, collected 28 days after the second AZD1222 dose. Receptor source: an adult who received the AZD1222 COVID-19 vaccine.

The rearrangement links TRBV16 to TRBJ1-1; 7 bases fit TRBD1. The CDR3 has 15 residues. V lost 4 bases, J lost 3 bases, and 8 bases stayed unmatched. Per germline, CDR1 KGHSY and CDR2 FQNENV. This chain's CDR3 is CASSRAGQGDTEAFF. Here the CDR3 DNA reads TGTGCCAGCAGCCGGGCAGGGCAGGGGGACACTGAAGCTTTCTTT. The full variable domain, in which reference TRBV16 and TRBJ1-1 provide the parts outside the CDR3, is GEEVAQTPKHLVRGEGQKAKLYCAPIKGHSYVFWYQQVLKNEFKFLISFQNENVFDETGMPKERFSAKCLPNSPCSLEIQATKLEDSAVYFCASSRAGQGDTEAFFGQGTRLTVV.

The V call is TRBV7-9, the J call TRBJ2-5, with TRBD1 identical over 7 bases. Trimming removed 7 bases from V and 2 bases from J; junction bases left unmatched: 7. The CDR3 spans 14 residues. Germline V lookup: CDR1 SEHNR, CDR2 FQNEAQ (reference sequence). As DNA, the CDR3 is TGTGCCAGCACCCCCGACAGGGCTCAAGAGACCCAGTACTTC. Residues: CASTPDRAQETQYF.

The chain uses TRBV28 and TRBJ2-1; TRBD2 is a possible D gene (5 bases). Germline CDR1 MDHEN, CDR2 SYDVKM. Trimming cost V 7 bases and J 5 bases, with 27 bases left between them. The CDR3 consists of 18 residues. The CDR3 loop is CASTNLQRRALVHNEQFF. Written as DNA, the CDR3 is TGTGCCAGCACTAACCTCCAGAGGCGGGCTCTAGTTCACAATGAGCAGTTCTTC.

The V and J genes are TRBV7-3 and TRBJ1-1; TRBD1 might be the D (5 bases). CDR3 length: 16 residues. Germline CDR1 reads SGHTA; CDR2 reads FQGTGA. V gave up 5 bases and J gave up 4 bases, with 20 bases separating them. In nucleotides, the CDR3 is TGTGCCAGCAGCCCATATGGGACCCGGAAAGGCACTGAAGCTTTCTTT. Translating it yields CASSPYGTRKGTEAFF.

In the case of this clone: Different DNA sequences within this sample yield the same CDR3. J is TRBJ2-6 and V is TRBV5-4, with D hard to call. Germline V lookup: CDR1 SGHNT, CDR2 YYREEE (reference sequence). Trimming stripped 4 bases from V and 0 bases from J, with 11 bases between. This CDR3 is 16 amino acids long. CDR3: CASSPGGSSGANVLTF. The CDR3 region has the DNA TGTGCCAGCAGCCCGGGTGGGTCCTCTGGGGCCAACGTCCTGACTTTC.

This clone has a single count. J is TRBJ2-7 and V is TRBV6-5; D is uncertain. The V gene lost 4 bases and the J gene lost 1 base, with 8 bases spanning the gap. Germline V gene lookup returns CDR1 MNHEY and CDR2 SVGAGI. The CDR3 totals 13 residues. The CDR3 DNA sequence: TGTGCCAGCAGTTCCTCCGGGTCCTACGAGCAGTACTTC. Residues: CASSSSGSYEQYF.

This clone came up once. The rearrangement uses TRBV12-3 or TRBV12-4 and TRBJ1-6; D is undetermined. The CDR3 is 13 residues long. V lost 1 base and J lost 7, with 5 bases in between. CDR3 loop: CASSLEINSPLHF. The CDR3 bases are TGTGCCAGCAGTTTAGAGATCAATTCACCCCTCCACTTT.

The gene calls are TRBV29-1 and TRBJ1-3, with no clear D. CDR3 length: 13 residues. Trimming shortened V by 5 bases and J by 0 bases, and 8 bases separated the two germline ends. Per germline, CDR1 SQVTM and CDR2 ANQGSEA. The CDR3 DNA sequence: TGCAGCGTTCAGACTAGCTCTGGAAACACCATATATTTT. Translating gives CSVQTSSGNTIYF.

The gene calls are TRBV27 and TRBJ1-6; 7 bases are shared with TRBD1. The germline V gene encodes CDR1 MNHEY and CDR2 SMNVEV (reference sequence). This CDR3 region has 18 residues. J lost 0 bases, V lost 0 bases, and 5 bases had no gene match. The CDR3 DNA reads TGTGCCAGCAGTTTATCGGGGACAGTTCGCTCCTATAATTCACCCCTCCACTTT. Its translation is CASSLSGTVRSYNSPLHF.

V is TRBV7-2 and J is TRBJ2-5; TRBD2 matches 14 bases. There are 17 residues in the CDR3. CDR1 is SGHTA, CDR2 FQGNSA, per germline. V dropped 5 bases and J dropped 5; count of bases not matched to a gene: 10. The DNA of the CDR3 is TGTGCCAGCAGCAGGGGACTAGCGGGGGAGCTGGAGGAGACCCAGTACTTC. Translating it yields CASSRGLAGELEETQYF. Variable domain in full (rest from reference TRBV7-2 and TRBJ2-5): GAGVSQSPSNKVTEKGKDVELRCDPISGHTALYWYRQSLGQGLEFLIYFQGNSAPDKSGLPSDRFSAERTGGSVSTLTIQRTQQEDSAVYLCASSRGLAGELEETQYFGPGTRLLVL.

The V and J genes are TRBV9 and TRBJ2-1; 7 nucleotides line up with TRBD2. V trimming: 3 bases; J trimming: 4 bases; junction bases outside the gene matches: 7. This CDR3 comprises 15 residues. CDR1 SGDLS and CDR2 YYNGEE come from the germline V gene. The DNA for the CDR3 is TGTGCCAGCAGCGGTCCTAGCGGTCCGTACAATGAGCAGTTCTTC. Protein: CASSGPSGPYNEQFF.

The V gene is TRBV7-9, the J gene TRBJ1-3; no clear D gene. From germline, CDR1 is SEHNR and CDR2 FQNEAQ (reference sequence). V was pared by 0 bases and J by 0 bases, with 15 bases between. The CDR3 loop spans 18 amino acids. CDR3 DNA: TGTGCCAGCAGCTTAGCGAGGGATTTGATTAACTCTGGAAACACCATATATTTT. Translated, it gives CASSLARDLINSGNTIYF.

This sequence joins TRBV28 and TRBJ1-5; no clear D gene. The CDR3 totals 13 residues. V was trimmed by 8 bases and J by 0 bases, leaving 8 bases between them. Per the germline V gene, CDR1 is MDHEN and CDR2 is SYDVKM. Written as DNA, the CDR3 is TGTGCCAGCGACGAGGATAGCAATCAGCCCCAGCATTTT. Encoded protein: CASDEDSNQPQHF.

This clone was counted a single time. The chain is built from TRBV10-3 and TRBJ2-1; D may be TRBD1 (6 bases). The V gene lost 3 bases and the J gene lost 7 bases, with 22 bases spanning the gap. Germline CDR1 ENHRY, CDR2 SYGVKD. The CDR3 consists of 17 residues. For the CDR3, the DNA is TGTGCCATCAGTGACTCTGGTAGGACAGTTCTAGGGAATGAGCAGTTCTTC. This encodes CAISDSGRTVLGNEQFF.

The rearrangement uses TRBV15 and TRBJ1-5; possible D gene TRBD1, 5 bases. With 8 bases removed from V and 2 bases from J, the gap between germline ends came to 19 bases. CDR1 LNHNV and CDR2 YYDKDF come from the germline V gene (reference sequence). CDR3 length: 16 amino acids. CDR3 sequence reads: CATEAVRVRGNQPQHF. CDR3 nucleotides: TGTGCCACCGAGGCAGTAAGGGTCAGGGGCAATCAGCCCCAGCATTTT.

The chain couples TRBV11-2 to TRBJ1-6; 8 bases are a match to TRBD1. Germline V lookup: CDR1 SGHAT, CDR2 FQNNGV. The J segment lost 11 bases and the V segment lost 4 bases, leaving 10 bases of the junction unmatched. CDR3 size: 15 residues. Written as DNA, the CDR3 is TGTGCCAGCAGCTCCCTGCAGGGGGCGGCGGCACCCCTCCACTTT. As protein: CASSSLQGAAAPLHF.

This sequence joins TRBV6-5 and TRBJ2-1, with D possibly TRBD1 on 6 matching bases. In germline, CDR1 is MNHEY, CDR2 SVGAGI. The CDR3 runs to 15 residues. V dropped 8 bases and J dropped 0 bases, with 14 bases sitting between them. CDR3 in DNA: TGTGCCAGCGGCCGGGACACTCACTCCTACAATGAGCAGTTCTTC. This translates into CASGRDTHSYNEQFF.

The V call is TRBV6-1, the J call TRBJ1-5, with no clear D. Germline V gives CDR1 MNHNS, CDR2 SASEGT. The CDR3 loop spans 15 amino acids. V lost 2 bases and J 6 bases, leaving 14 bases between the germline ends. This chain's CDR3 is CASSERQVFFQPQHF. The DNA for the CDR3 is TGTGCCAGCAGTGAACGGCAGGTTTTTTTTCAGCCCCAGCATTTT.

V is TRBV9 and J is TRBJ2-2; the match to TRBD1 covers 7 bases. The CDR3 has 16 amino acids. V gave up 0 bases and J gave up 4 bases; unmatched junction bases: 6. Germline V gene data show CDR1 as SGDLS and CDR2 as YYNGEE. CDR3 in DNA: TGTGCCAGCAGCGTAGGCGTGACAGGGAGCACCGGGGAGCTGTTTTTT. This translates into CASSVGVTGSTGELFF. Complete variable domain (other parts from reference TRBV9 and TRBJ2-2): DSGVTQTPKHLITATGQRVTLRCSPRSGDLSVYWYQQSLDQGLQFLIQYYNGEERAKGNILERFSAQQFPDLHSELNLSSLELGDSALYFCASSVGVTGSTGELFFGEGSRLTVL.

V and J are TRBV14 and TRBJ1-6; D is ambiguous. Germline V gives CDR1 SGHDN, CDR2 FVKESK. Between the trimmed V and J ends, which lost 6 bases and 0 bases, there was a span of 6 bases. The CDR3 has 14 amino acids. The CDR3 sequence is CASSISSYNSPLHF. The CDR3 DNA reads TGTGCCAGCAGTATTAGCTCCTATAATTCACCCCTCCACTTT.

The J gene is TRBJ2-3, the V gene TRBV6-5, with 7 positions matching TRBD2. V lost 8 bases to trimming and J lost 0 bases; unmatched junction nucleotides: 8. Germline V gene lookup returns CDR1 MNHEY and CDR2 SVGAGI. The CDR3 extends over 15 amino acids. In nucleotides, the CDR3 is TGTGCCAGCCTCAAAGGGCGGGGGAGCACAGATACGCAGTATTTT. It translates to CASLKGRGSTDTQYF.

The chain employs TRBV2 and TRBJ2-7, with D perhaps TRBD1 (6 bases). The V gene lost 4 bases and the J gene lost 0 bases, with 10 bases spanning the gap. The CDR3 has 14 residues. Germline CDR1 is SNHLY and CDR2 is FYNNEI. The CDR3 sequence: CASSGQGSSYEQYF. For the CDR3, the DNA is TGTGCCAGCAGTGGCCAGGGGTCCTCCTACGAGCAGTACTTC.

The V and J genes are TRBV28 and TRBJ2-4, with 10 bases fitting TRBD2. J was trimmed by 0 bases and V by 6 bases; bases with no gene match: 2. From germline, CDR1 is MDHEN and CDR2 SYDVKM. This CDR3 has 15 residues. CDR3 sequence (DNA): TGTGCCAGCAGCAGACTAGCGGGAGCCAAAAACATTCAGTACTTC. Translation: CASSRLAGAKNIQYF.

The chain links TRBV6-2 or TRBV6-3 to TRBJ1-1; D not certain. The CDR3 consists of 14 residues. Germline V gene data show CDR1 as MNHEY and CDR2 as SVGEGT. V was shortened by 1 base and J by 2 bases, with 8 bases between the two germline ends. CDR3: CASSYYGVNTEAFF. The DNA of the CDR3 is TGTGCCAGCAGTTACTATGGGGTTAACACTGAAGCTTTCTTT.

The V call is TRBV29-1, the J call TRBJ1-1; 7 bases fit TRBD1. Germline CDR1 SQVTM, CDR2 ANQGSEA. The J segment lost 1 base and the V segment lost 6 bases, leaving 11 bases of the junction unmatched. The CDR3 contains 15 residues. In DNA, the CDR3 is TGCAGCGTCCGAATACAGGGGCTCGGGAACACTGAAGCTTTCTTT. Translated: CSVRIQGLGNTEAFF.

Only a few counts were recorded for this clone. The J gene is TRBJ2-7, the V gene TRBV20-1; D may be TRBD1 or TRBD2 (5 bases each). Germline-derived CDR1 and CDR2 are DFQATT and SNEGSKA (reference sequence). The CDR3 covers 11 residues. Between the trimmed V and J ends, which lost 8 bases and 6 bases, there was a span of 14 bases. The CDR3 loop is CSRPVGPEQYF. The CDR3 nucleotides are TGCAGTCGGCCGGTGGGACCCGAGCAGTACTTC.